The 30 T cell receptor beta chains given below trace back to one sample, sequenced in a study of blood T cell repertoires in COVID-19. TCRdb's table, derived via immunoSEQ multiplex PCR, lists solely in-frame clones and lacks some. The sample holds roughly 65,000 clones, about 82% seen once. Sample: peripheral blood. All receptors derive from a human donor in a cohort sampled during active COVID-19.

The chain carries TRBV7-9 and TRBJ1-5; TRBD1 aligns across 7 bases. V lost 3 bases to trimming and J lost 5 bases; unmatched junction nucleotides: 4. The CDR3 runs to 14 residues. Germline V gene sequence: CDR1 SEHNR, CDR2 FQNEAQ (reference sequence). The CDR3 DNA reads as TGTGCCAGCAGCTTTGGGACAGACTATCAGCCCCAGCATTTT. Translation: CASSFGTDYQPQHF.

V is TRBV7-9 and J is TRBJ1-3; the D is unclear. V was trimmed by 1 base and J by 0 bases, leaving 7 bases between them. CDR3 length equals 15 residues. CDR1 is SEHNR and CDR2 is FQNEAQ in the germline V gene (reference sequence). CDR3 in DNA: TGTGCCAGCAGCTTAGGCGGGGTCTCTGGAAACACCATATATTTT. As protein: CASSLGGVSGNTIYF. Supplemented by reference TRBV7-9 and TRBJ1-3, the full variable domain reads DTGVSQNPRHKITKRGQNVTFRCDPISEHNRLYWYRQTLGQGPEFLTYFQNEAQLEKSRLLSDRFSAERPKGSFSTLEIQRTEQGDSAMYLCASSLGGVSGNTIYFGEGSWLTVV.

The rearrangement joins TRBV11-3 to TRBJ1-1; 9 bases line up with TRBD1. The CDR3 totals 16 residues. Germline-derived CDR1 and CDR2 are SGHNT and YENEEA. V dropped 1 base and J dropped 6; count of bases not matched to a gene: 9. This CDR3 is CASSLGGWDRVPEAFF. The CDR3 bases are TGTGCCAGCAGCTTAGGGGGTTGGGACAGGGTCCCTGAAGCTTTCTTT.

The chain is built from TRBV19 and TRBJ1-1; 9 nucleotides match TRBD1. V lost 0 bases to trimming and J lost 4 bases; unmatched junction nucleotides: 6. CDR3 length: 16 residues. Per germline, CDR1 LNHDA and CDR2 SQIVND (reference sequence). In DNA form, the CDR3 reads TGTGCCAGTAGTATAGAGCCTGGGACAGGGAGCACTGAAGCTTTCTTT. This gives the protein CASSIEPGTGSTEAFF.

The V gene is TRBV5-4, the J gene TRBJ2-7; possibly TRBD1 for D (5 bases). The CDR3 sequence is 14 residues long. Germline assignment: CDR1 SGHNT and CDR2 YYREEE (reference sequence). V was cut by 1 base and J by 6 bases, with 14 bases left in between. For the CDR3, the DNA is TGTGCCAGCAGCTTGCAGGCAGGGATTACCGAGCAGTACTTC. Its translation is CASSLQAGITEQYF.

V and J are TRBV4-2 and TRBJ1-1; D uncertain. V was cut by 1 base and J by 3 bases, with 6 bases left in between. This CDR3 has 13 amino acids. From germline, CDR1 is LGHNA and CDR2 YNFKEQ. The CDR3 region has the DNA TGTGCCAGCAGCCAAGCCCTTGACACTGAAGCTTTCTTT. Translating it yields CASSQALDTEAFF.

The chain links TRBV9 to TRBJ1-2, with TRBD1 matching 7 bases. CDR3 length: 14 amino acids. V gave up 5 bases and J gave up 4 bases; unmatched junction bases: 8. The V gene's germline CDR1 is SGDLS and CDR2 YYNGEE. The CDR3 DNA sequence: TGTGCCAGCAGGAGAGCAGGGGGATCCTATGGCTACACCTTC. Its translation is CASRRAGGSYGYTF.

The rearrangement joins TRBV5-4 to TRBJ1-6, with 11 bases that match TRBD1. Losses at the gene ends were 4 bases for V and 9 bases for J; bases not matched to a gene: 9. The CDR3 contains 16 residues. Germline CDR1 is SGHNT and CDR2 is YYREEE (reference sequence). The CDR3 protein is CASSQGQGARSSPLHF. The CDR3, as DNA: TGTGCCAGCAGCCAAGGACAGGGGGCGCGTTCTTCACCCCTCCACTTT. Drawing the rest from reference TRBV5-4 and TRBJ1-6, the complete variable domain is ETGVTQSPTHLIKTRGQQVTLRCSSQSGHNTVSWYQQALGQGPQFIFQYYREEENGRGNFPPRFSGLQFPNYSSELNVNALELDDSALYLCASSQGQGARSSPLHFGNGTRLTVT.

Worth noting for this clone: The sample has other DNA sequences that encode this CDR3 too. This chain links TRBV5-1 with TRBJ2-7; unclear D gene. The V end lost 1 base, the J end lost 3 bases, and 5 bases lay between the germline ends. The CDR3 has 12 residues. Per the germline V gene, CDR1 is SGHRS and CDR2 is YFSETQ. The CDR3 nucleotides are TGCGCCAGCAGCTTGACTGACTACGAGCAGTACTTC. It is translated as CASSLTDYEQYF.

The chain combines TRBV27 with TRBJ2-1, with a weak D call TRBD1 (6 bases). This CDR3 comprises 15 residues. V shed 6 bases and J shed 4 bases, with 16 bases lying between them. From germline, CDR1 is MNHEY and CDR2 SMNVEV (reference sequence). The DNA of the CDR3 is TGTGCCAGCAGCACTGCTGGACAGCTTTACAATGAGCAGTTCTTC. Protein product: CASSTAGQLYNEQFF.

The chain links TRBV7-3 to TRBJ2-5; no firm D call. The CDR3 length is 14 residues. Germline V gene data show CDR1 as SGHTA and CDR2 as FQGTGA. Deletions cut 0 bases from V and 6 bases from J, with 11 bases between. The CDR3 here is CASSLTAKSKTQYF. The CDR3 DNA reads TGTGCCAGCAGCTTAACAGCTAAAAGTAAGACCCAGTACTTC.

CDR3 nucleotide sequence: TGTGCCAGCAGCTCTAGCGGGGGGGCCAATGAGCAGTTCTTC. Its translation: CASSSSGGANEQFF. This chain joins TRBV9 and TRBJ2-1, with 12 bases aligning to TRBD2. The germline V gene encodes CDR1 SGDLS and CDR2 YYNGEE. The V and J ends lost 4 bases and 6 bases, in that order; junction bases with no gene match: 2. The CDR3 length is 14 residues.

This clone has a single count. The genes are TRBV28 and TRBJ2-3; D unresolved. V lost 7 bases and J lost 0, with 14 bases in between. Germline CDR1 is MDHEN and CDR2 is SYDVKM. The CDR3 spans 15 residues. In nucleotides, the CDR3 is TGTGCCAGCACCCCCAGTCATTCCAGCACAGATACGCAGTATTTT. As protein: CASTPSHSSTDTQYF.

The chain is built from TRBV19 and TRBJ1-5, with 9 bases identical to TRBD1. The CDR3 extends over 13 amino acids. The V segment lost 5 bases and the J segment 7 bases; nucleotides outside the gene matches: 3. From germline, CDR1 is LNHDA and CDR2 SQIVND (reference sequence). CDR3 residues: CASSGTGRQPQHF. In nucleotides, the CDR3 is TGTGCCAGTAGTGGGACAGGGCGGCAGCCCCAGCATTTT.

This clone was counted many times. The chain carries TRBV6-2 or TRBV6-3 and TRBJ2-1; 9 bases match TRBD2. Germline V CDR1 and CDR2: MNHEY, SVGEGT. CDR3 length equals 14 residues. V dropped 6 bases and J dropped 10; count of bases not matched to a gene: 10. Here the CDR3 DNA reads TGTGCCAGCAGCACCACCTTTAGCGGGGGAGAGCAGTTCTTC. Protein sequence: CASSTTFSGGEQFF.

This clone was seen just once. The chain links TRBV19 to TRBJ2-1; 9 positions match TRBD2. CDR1 and CDR2 (germline): LNHDA, SQIVND (reference sequence). The CDR3 covers 15 residues. The V gene end was trimmed by 6 bases and the J gene end by 1 base; junction bases not matched to a gene: 4. The CDR3 sequence is CASRAGGFSYNEQFF. The CDR3 nucleotides are TGTGCCAGTAGGGCGGGGGGGTTTTCCTACAATGAGCAGTTCTTC.

This clone was counted between two and nine times. The V call is TRBV7-9, the J call TRBJ2-2; TRBD2 matches 11 bases. Germline V CDR1 and CDR2: SEHNR, FQNEAQ (reference sequence). V lost 1 base and J lost 2; bases outside the gene matches: 0. The CDR3 has 16 amino acids. CDR3 nucleotide sequence: TGTGCCAGCAGCTTAGGACTAGCGGGAAACACCGGGGAGCTGTTTTTT. It translates to CASSLGLAGNTGELFF.

This clone was counted once. The rearrangement links TRBV6-6 to TRBJ1-4, with a weak D call TRBD1 (5 bases). The CDR3 spans 12 residues. CDR1 MNHNY and CDR2 SVGAGI come from the germline V gene (reference sequence). With 3 bases removed from V and 8 bases from J, the gap between germline ends came to 7 bases. This chain's CDR3 is CASSYPGEKLFF. The CDR3 DNA follows: TGTGCCAGCAGTTATCCAGGGGAAAAACTGTTTTTT.

The chain uses TRBV5-1 and TRBJ2-3; D is possibly TRBD2 (6 bases). CDR1 and CDR2 (germline): SGHRS, YFSETQ. The CDR3 is made up of 16 amino acids. V lost 1 base to trimming and J lost 1 base, with 13 bases between them. CDR3: CASSLTLLAGTDTQYF. The CDR3, as DNA: TGCGCCAGCAGCTTGACTCTCTTAGCGGGCACAGATACGCAGTATTTT.

V is TRBV3-1 (or the pseudogene TRBV3-2) and J is TRBJ1-4; tentatively, D is TRBD1 (5 bases). CDR1 and CDR2 from the germline V gene are LGHDT and YNNKEL (reference sequence). V lost 6 bases and J 7 bases, leaving 12 bases between the germline ends. This CDR3 is 13 amino acids long. The DNA for the CDR3 is TGTGCCAGCAGTCCCACCCAGGGTGAAAAACTGTTTTTT. It codes for CASSPTQGEKLFF.

The genes are TRBV6-5 and TRBJ2-5, with 10 bases matching TRBD2. Per the germline V gene, CDR1 is MNHEY and CDR2 is SVGAGI. The length of the CDR3 is 15 residues. The ends lost 6 bases at V and 3 bases at J; junction bases unmatched: 7. CDR3 loop: CASRGLAGGEETQYF. As DNA, the CDR3 is TGTGCCAGCAGGGGTTTAGCGGGGGGCGAAGAGACCCAGTACTTC.

The chain uses TRBV5-1 and TRBJ1-1, with 8 bases lining up with TRBD1. Germline CDR1 reads SGHRS; CDR2 reads YFSETQ. There are 14 residues in the CDR3. With V trimmed by 4 bases and J by 1 base, 3 bases remained unmatched. This CDR3 reads CASSRQGKNTEAFF. Here the CDR3 DNA reads TGCGCCAGCAGCCGACAGGGGAAGAACACTGAAGCTTTCTTT.

As for this clone: Additional DNA sequences in this sample encode the identical CDR3. The chain is built from TRBV18 and TRBJ2-5; D is perhaps TRBD1 (6 bases). The CDR3 extends over 13 amino acids. The ends were cut back, 6 bases at V and 3 bases at J, with 11 bases in the middle. Per germline, CDR1 KGHSH and CDR2 LQKENI. The CDR3 nucleotides read TGTGCCAGCTCGTTGGGACAAAAAGAGACCCAGTACTTC. It encodes CASSLGQKETQYF.

The V and J genes are TRBV12-5 and TRBJ1-1, with TRBD1 matching 8 bases. CDR3 length: 14 amino acids. Germline V gene lookup returns CDR1 LGHNT and CDR2 FRNRAP. Trimming cost V 1 base and J 3 bases; bases outside gene matches: 1. The CDR3: CASGLGDRYTEAFF. The CDR3 bases are TGTGCTAGTGGTTTGGGGGACAGGTACACTGAAGCTTTCTTT.

In DNA form, the CDR3 reads TGTGCCTGGAGTGAGACAGGCAATGAGCAGTTCTTC. As protein: CAWSETGNEQFF. The chain combines TRBV30 with TRBJ2-1, with D possibly TRBD1 on 6 matching bases. There are 12 residues in the CDR3. The germline V gene has CDR1 GTSNPN and CDR2 SVGIG (reference sequence). The V end was cut by 1 base, the J end by 6 bases, with 7 bases between.

The chain combines TRBV7-2 with TRBJ1-2; TRBD1 matches 7 bases. After removal of 4 bases from V and 6 bases from J, the junction contained 11 bases not matched to a gene. There are 15 residues in the CDR3. The germline V gene encodes CDR1 SGHTA and CDR2 FQGNSA. The CDR3 sequence: CASSSSLQGIHGYTF. The CDR3 coding sequence is TGTGCCAGCAGCTCATCACTACAGGGGATTCATGGCTACACCTTC.

This chain connects TRBV5-1 to TRBJ2-3; 11 bases agree with TRBD1. The V segment lost 5 bases and the J segment 3 bases; nucleotides outside the gene matches: 5. Looked up from germline, CDR1 is SGHRS and CDR2 is YFSETQ. The CDR3 runs to 15 residues. This chain's CDR3 is CASRIGQGATDTQYF. The CDR3 region has the DNA TGCGCCAGCAGAATAGGACAGGGGGCAACAGATACGCAGTATTTT.

The V gene is TRBV28, the J gene TRBJ1-2, with a possible D match to TRBD1 (6 bases). The V gene's germline CDR1 is MDHEN and CDR2 SYDVKM. Trimming took 2 bases from V and 4 from J, leaving 11 bases between them. The CDR3 is 14 amino acids. The CDR3 bases are TGTGCCAGCAGTTTAAGGGGGTTTAGCTATGGCTACACCTTC. Translating gives CASSLRGFSYGYTF.

The chain employs TRBV5-1 and TRBJ1-2; D unclear. Per the germline V gene, CDR1 is SGHRS and CDR2 is YFSETQ. V gave up 3 bases and J gave up 6 bases, with 9 bases separating them. The CDR3 extends over 12 amino acids. CDR3 bases: TGCGCCAGCAGCTCCAGTATCCATGGCTACACCTTC. It encodes CASSSSIHGYTF.

The V call is TRBV25-1, the J call TRBJ1-5; D perhaps matches TRBD1 (6 bases). Trimming stripped 2 bases from V and 7 bases from J, with 15 bases between. Germline assignment: CDR1 MGHDK and CDR2 SYGVNS. This CDR3 spans 15 amino acids. CDR3 sequence: CASSEPTGYRQPQHF. The CDR3 bases are TGTGCCAGCAGTGAACCTACAGGGTATCGCCAGCCCCAGCATTTT.